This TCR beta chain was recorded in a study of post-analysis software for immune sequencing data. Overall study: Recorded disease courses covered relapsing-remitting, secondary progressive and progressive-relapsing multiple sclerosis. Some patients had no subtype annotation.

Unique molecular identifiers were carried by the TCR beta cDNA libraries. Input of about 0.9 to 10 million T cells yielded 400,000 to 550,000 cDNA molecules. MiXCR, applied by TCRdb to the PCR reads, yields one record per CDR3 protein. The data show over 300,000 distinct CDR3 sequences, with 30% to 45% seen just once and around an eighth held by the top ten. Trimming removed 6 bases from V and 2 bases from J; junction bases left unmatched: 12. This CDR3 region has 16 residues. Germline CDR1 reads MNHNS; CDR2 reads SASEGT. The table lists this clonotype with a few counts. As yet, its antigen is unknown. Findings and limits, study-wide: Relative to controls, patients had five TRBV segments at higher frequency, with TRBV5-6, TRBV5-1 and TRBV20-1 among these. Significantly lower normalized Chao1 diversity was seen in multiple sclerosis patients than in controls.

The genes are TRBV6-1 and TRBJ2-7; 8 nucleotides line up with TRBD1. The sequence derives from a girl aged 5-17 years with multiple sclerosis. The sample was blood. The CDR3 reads CASRRGQGSGTYEQYF. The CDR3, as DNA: TGTGCCAGCAGGCGAGGACAGGGCTCGGGAACCTACGAGCAGTACTTC.